The T cell receptor (beta chain) described here comes from a study of spatial heterogeneity in lung cancer. Sample time point: blood at routine non-recurrence follow-up after resection. Whole RNA obtained from tumor, nontumor lung or frozen PBMC underwent sequencing without sorting. CDR3 length: 12 residues. Germline V gives CDR1 GTSNPN, CDR2 SVGIG (reference sequence). The V gene lost 8 bases and the J gene lost 2 bases, with 13 bases spanning the gap. TCRdb reprocessed the 5' RACE reads via MiXCR and lists one record per CDR3 protein. The data show tens of thousands of distinct CDR3 sequences, 7.4% seen once.

The TCR originated in a female donor with early-stage non-small cell lung cancer. The rearrangement joins TRBV30 to TRBJ2-7; D gene ambiguous. The specimen was PBMCs, collected at follow-up. CDR3 coding DNA: TGTGCCAGCAGGAGAGAGCCCTACGAGCAGTACTTC. Its protein is CASRREPYEQYF.